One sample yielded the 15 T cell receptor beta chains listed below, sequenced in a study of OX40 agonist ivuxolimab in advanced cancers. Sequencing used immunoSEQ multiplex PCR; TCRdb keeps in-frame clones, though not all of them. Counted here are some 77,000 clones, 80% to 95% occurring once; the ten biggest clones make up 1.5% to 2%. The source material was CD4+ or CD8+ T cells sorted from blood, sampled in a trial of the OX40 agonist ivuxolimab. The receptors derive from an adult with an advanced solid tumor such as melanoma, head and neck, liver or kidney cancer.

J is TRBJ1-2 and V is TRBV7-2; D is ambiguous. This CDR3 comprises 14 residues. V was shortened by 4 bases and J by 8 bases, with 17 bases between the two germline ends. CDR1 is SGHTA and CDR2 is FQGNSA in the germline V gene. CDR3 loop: CASSSGPGVKGYTF. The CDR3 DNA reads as TGTGCCAGCAGCTCTGGACCGGGTGTGAAGGGCTACACCTTC.

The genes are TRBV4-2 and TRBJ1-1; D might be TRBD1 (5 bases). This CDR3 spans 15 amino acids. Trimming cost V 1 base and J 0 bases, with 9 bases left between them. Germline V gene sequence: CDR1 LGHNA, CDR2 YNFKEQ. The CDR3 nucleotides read TGTGCCAGCAGCCAAGGAACAGGTTTGAACACTGAAGCTTTCTTT. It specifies CASSQGTGLNTEAFF.

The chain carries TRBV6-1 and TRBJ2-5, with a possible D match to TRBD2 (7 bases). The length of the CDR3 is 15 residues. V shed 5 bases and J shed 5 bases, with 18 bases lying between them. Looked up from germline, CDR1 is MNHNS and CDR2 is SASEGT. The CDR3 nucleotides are TGTGCCAGCAGTTTTACGAGGGGGGGGTTCGAGACCCAGTACTTC. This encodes CASSFTRGGFETQYF.

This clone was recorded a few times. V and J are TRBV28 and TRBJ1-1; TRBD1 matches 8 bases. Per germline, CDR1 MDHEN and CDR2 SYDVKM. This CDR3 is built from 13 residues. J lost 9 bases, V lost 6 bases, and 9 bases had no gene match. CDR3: CASSPTRGRQAFF. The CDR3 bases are TGTGCCAGCAGCCCCACCAGGGGGCGGCAAGCTTTCTTT.

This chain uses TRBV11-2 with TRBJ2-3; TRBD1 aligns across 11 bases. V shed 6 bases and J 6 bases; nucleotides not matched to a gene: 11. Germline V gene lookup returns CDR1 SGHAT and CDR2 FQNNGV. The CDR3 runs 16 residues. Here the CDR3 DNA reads TGTGCCAGCAGTGTCCTCGGACAGGGGGCAAAGGATACGCAGTATTTT. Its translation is CASSVLGQGAKDTQYF.

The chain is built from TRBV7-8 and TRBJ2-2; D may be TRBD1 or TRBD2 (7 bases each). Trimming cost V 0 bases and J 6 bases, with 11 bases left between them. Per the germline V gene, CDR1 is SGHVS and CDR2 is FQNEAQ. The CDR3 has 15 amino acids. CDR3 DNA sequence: TGTGCCAGCAGCTTAGCGCCAGGGGGGGCCGGGGAGCTGTTTTTT. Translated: CASSLAPGGAGELFF.

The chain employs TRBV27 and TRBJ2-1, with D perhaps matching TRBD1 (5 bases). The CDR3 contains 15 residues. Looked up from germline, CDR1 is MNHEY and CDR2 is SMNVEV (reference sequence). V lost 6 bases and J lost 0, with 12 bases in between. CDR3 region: CASRPGRSSYNEQFF. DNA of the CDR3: TGTGCCAGCAGACCAGGGCGTAGCTCCTACAATGAGCAGTTCTTC.

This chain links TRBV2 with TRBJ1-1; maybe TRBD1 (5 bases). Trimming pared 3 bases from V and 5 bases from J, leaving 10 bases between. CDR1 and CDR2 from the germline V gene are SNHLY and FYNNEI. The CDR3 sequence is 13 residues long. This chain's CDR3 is CASSDREGTEAFF. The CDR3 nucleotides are TGTGCCAGCAGTGATAGAGAGGGGACTGAAGCTTTCTTT.

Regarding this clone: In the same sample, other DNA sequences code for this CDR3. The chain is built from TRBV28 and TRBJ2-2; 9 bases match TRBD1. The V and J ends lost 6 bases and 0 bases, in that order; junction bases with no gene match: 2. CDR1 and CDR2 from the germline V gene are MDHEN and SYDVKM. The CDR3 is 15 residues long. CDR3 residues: CASSRTGANTGELFF. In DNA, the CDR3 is TGTGCCAGCAGCCGGACAGGGGCGAACACCGGGGAGCTGTTTTTT.

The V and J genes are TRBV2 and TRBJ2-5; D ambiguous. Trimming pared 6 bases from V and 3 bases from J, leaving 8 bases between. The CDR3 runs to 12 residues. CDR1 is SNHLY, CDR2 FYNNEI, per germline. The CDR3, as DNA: TGTGCCAGCAGAACAGCCAAAGAGACCCAGTACTTC. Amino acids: CASRTAKETQYF.

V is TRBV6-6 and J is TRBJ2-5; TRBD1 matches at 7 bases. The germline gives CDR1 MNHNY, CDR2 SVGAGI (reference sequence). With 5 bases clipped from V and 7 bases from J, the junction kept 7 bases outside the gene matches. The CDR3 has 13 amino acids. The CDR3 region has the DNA TGTGCCAGCAGTCAAGGGGGCAAGAGGACCCAGTACTTC. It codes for CASSQGGKRTQYF.

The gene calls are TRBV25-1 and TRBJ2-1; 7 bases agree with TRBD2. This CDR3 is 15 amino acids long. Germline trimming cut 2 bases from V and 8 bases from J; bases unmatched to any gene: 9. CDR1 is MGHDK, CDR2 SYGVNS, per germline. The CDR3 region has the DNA TGTGCCAGCAGTGAACTCCGGGGAGGGGCGGATGAGCAGTTCTTC. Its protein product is CASSELRGGADEQFF.

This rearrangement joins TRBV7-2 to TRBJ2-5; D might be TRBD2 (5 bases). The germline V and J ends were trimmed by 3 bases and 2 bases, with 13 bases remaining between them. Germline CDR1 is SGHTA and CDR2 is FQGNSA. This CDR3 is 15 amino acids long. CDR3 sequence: CASSLRSAAQETQYF. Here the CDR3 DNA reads TGTGCCAGCAGCTTGCGTTCAGCGGCACAAGAGACCCAGTACTTC. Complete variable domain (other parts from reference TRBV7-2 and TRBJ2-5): GAGVSQSPSNKVTEKGKDVELRCDPISGHTALYWYRQSLGQGLEFLIYFQGNSAPDKSGLPSDRFSAERTGGSVSTLTIQRTQQEDSAVYLCASSLRSAAQETQYFGPGTRLLVL.

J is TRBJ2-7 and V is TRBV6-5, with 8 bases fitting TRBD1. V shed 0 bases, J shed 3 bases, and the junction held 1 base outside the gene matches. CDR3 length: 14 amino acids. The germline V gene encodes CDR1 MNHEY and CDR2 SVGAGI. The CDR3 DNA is TGTGCCAGCAGTTACTCAGGGACAGGCTACGAGCAGTACTTC. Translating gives CASSYSGTGYEQYF.

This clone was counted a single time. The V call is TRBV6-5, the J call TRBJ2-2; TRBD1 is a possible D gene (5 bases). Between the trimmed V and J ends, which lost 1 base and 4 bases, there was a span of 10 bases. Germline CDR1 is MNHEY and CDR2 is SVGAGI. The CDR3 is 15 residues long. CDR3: CASSYWQGSTGELFF. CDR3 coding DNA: TGTGCCAGCAGTTACTGGCAGGGAAGCACCGGGGAGCTGTTTTTT.